This TCR beta chain was recorded in a study of T cells in Graves' hyperthyroidism and ophthalmopathy. The V end was cut by 2 bases, the J end by 4 bases, with 14 bases between. CDR1 and CDR2 (germline): SGHTA, FQGTGA. The CDR3 totals 15 residues. General study points: Within blood appeared most thyroid clonotypes that had expanded above 0.001.

Source material for PBMCs was about 11 ml fresh peripheral blood. There were TCR beta CDR3 regions amplified from RNA transcripts. During a first-round RT-PCR of the TCR CDR3, the HTBI primer set was used. TCRdb re-called the multiplex PCR reads with MiXCR, one entry per CDR3 protein. The table lists hundreds of thousands of distinct CDR3 sequences, about a fifth of them singletons. This clonotype was recorded many times. Its antigen is not known. This sequence was found in a man aged 30-40 years with Graves' ophthalmopathy. V and J are TRBV7-3 and TRBJ1-1, with TRBD1 as a possible D gene (5 bases). Input material: blood. CDR3 sequence: CASSLGGGMGTEAFF. The CDR3 DNA is TGTGCCAGCAGCTTAGGGGGGGGAATGGGCACTGAAGCTTTCTTT.